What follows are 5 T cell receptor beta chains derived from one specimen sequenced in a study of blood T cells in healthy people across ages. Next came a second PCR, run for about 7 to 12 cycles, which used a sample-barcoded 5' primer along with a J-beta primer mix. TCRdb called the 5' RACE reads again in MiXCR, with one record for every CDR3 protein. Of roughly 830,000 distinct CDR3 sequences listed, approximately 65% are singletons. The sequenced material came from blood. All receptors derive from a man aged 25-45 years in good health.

In nucleotides, the CDR3 is TGTGCCAGCAGCTGGTCCTTGGGCGAGCAGTACTTC. It yields the protein CASSWSLGEQYF. The chain uses TRBV7-2 and TRBJ2-7; D unclear. There are 12 residues in the CDR3. CDR1 and CDR2 from the germline V gene are SGHTA and FQGNSA. V was clipped by 4 bases and J by 6 bases, with 10 bases between them.

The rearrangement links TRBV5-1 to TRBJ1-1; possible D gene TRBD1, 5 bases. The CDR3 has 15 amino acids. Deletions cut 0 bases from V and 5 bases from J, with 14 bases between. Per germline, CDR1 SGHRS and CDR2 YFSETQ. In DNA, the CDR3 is TGCGCCAGCAGCTTGGTTCCAGGGCGGATTACTGAAGCTTTCTTT. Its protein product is CASSLVPGRITEAFF.

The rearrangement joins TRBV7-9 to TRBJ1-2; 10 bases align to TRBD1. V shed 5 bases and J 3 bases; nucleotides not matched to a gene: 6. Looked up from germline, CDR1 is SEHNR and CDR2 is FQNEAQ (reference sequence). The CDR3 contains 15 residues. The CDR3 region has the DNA TGTGCCAGCAGCCGGACAGGGGGAAGGGACTATGGCTACACCTTC. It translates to CASSRTGGRDYGYTF.

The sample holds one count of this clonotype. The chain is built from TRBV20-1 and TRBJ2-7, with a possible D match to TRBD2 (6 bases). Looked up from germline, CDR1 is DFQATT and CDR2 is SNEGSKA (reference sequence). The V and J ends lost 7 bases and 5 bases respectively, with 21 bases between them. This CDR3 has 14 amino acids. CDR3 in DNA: TGCAGTGGTCGTCGGGACTCCTCCAGCAACGAGCAGTACTTC. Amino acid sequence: CSGRRDSSSNEQYF.

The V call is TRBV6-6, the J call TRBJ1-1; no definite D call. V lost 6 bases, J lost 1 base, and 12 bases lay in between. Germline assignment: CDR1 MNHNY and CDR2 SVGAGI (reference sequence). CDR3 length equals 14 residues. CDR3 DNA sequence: TGTGCCAGCAGCTCCTGGGCGTCGAACACTGAAGCTTTCTTT. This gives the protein CASSSWASNTEAFF.